One and the same sample provided the 11 T cell receptor beta chains below, sequenced in a study of cytomegalovirus exposure and HLA in healthy donors. PCR involved 60 Vbeta and 13 Jbeta primers. Clones were read by immunoSEQ multiplex PCR, and TCRdb kept only the in-frame ones, dropping some. This listing includes some 200,000 clones. The specimen was PBMCs. Receptors originate from a girl aged 2 to 9 in good health and CMV-seropositive.

The rearrangement uses TRBV2 and TRBJ1-4, with a tentative D call TRBD1 (5 bases). The germline V and J ends were trimmed by 6 bases and 7 bases, with 9 bases remaining between them. Germline CDR1 is SNHLY and CDR2 is FYNNEI. The CDR3 is 12 residues long. Here the CDR3 reads CASRDTGEKLFF. The CDR3 nucleotides read TGTGCCAGCAGGGACACGGGTGAAAAACTGTTTTTT.

The chain joins TRBV28 to TRBJ2-5; unclear D gene. The CDR3 covers 14 residues. Per germline, CDR1 MDHEN and CDR2 SYDVKM. Between the trimmed V and J ends, which lost 2 bases and 5 bases, there was a span of 12 bases. The CDR3, as DNA: TGTGCCAGCAGTTTACCGGCAGGCCGGGAGACCCAGTACTTC. This sequence encodes CASSLPAGRETQYF.

V and J are TRBV11-2 and TRBJ2-5; 8 bases fit TRBD2. Germline V lookup: CDR1 SGHAT, CDR2 FQNNGV. The CDR3 loop spans 16 amino acids. V lost 5 bases, J lost 5 bases, and 13 bases stayed unmatched. The CDR3 region has the DNA TGTGCCAGCAGCCCTACGGGACTAGATTCGAGGGAGACCCAGTACTTC. Residues: CASSPTGLDSRETQYF.

CDR3 sequence: CASSLVTVANEKLFF. In DNA form, the CDR3 reads TGTGCCAGCAGTTTAGTAACGGTAGCTAATGAAAAACTGTTTTTT. The genes are TRBV28 and TRBJ1-4, with no clear D. The CDR3 loop spans 15 amino acids. Germline V lookup: CDR1 MDHEN, CDR2 SYDVKM. V lost 2 bases to trimming and J lost 3 bases, with 10 bases between them. The variable domain in full, completed from reference TRBV28 and TRBJ1-4, reads DVKVTQSSRYLVKRTGEKVFLECVQDMDHENMFWYRQDPGLGLRLIYFSYDVKMKEKGDIPEGYSVSREKKERFSLILESASTNQTSMYLCASSLVTVANEKLFFGSGTQLSVL.

The chain joins TRBV29-1 to TRBJ2-3; tentative D call: TRBD2 (5 bases). Per germline, CDR1 SQVTM and CDR2 ANQGSEA. V was clipped by 7 bases and J by 2 bases, with 10 bases between them. This CDR3 spans 12 amino acids. CDR3 protein: CSAPLATDTQYF. In DNA form, the CDR3 reads TGCAGCGCCCCCCTAGCCACAGATACGCAGTATTTT.

The CDR3 bases are TGTGCCAGCAGCTTCACGGGAACAGAGACCCAGTACTTC. This codes for CASSFTGTETQYF. This chain uses TRBV7-8 with TRBJ2-5; a weak D match, TRBD2 (5 bases). The V gene's germline CDR1 is SGHVS and CDR2 FQNEAQ. Between the trimmed V and J ends, which lost 3 bases and 4 bases, there was a span of 9 bases. CDR3 length: 13 residues.

The chain combines TRBV30 with TRBJ1-4; tentative D call: TRBD1 (5 bases). CDR1 is GTSNPN, CDR2 SVGIG, per germline (reference sequence). With 2 bases removed from V and 3 bases from J, the gap between germline ends came to 10 bases. This CDR3 region has 14 residues. The CDR3 here is CAWSSTGSNEKLFF. The CDR3 DNA sequence: TGTGCCTGGAGTTCCACAGGCTCTAATGAAAAACTGTTTTTT.

This chain joins TRBV10-3 and TRBJ2-7; no clear D. This CDR3 region has 14 residues. Germline lookup yields CDR1 ENHRY and CDR2 SYGVKD. Trimming took 4 bases from V and 2 from J, leaving 12 bases between them. Here the CDR3 reads CAISGQSRPYEQYF. For the CDR3, the DNA is TGTGCCATCAGTGGCCAAAGCAGGCCCTACGAGCAGTACTTC.

The chain links TRBV2 to TRBJ2-2; D is perhaps TRBD2 (6 bases). CDR3 size: 13 residues. Germline CDR1 and CDR2: SNHLY and FYNNEI. The ends were cut back, 6 bases at V and 4 bases at J, with 9 bases in the middle. CDR3 DNA sequence: TGTGCCAGCAGCGCGGGGCCCACCGGGGAGCTGTTTTTT. It codes for CASSAGPTGELFF.

This rearrangement joins TRBV6-5 to TRBJ1-2; D perhaps matches TRBD1 (5 bases). V lost 6 bases and J lost 7, with 21 bases in between. This CDR3 has 15 residues. Per the germline V gene, CDR1 is MNHEY and CDR2 is SVGAGI. DNA of the CDR3: TGTGCCAGCAGCACAGTGCAGGGAGGGATAGGTGGCTACACCTTC. This codes for CASSTVQGGIGGYTF.

V is TRBV12-5 and J is TRBJ2-4; perhaps TRBD2 as D (5 bases). CDR1 is LGHNT, CDR2 FRNRAP, per germline. V lost 5 bases and J 0 bases, leaving 20 bases between the germline ends. The CDR3 has 18 amino acids. The CDR3, as DNA: TGTGCTAGTGGTCCGACGGGTGGCGGAGGCCTAGCCAAAAACATTCAGTACTTC. Translating gives CASGPTGGGGLAKNIQYF.